The present T cell receptor (beta chain) was sequenced within a study of OX40 agonist ivuxolimab in advanced cancers. Background on the study: Prior therapy, whether anti-PD-1, anti-PD-L1 or anti-CTLA-4, was allowed, and approximately 37% had some.

Clones were sequenced by immunoSEQ multiplex PCR, and TCRdb holds only the in-frame ones, with some missing. The data show 75,000 to 95,000 clones, roughly 86% seen once. As concerns this clone: Antigen: not known.

J was trimmed by 7 bases and V by 4 bases; bases with no gene match: 6. The CDR3 covers 15 residues. Germline loops: CDR1 SGHRS, CDR2 YFSETQ. General observations from the study: The investigators did not determine what antigen specificity the expanded peripheral T cells had.

This chain connects TRBV5-1 to TRBJ1-6, with 9 bases identical to TRBD1. The input for sequencing was CD4+ or CD8+ T cells sorted from blood, taken in a trial of the OX40 agonist ivuxolimab. The TCR sequence derives from an adult with an advanced solid tumor such as melanoma, head and neck, liver or kidney cancer. CDR3 protein: CASSTSGTGNSPLHF. CDR3 in DNA: TGCGCCAGCAGCACCTCCGGGACAGGGAATTCACCCCTCCACTTT.